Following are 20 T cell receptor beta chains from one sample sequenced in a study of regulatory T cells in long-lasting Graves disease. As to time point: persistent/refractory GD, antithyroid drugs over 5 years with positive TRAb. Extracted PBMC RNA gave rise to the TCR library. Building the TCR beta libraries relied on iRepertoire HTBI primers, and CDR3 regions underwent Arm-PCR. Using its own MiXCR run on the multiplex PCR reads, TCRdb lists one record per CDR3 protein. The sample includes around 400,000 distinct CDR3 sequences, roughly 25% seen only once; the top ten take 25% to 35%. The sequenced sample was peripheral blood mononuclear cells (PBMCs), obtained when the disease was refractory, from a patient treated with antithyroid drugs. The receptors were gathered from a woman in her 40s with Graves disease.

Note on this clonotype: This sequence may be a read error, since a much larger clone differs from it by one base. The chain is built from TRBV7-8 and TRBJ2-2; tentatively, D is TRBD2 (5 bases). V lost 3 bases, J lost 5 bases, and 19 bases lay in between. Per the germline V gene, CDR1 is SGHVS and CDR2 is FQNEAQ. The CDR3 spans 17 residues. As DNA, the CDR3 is TGTGCCAGCAGCTTGGTCCGGGATCGGTTCCGAACCGGGGAGCTGTTTTTT. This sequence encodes CASSLVRDRFRTGELFF.

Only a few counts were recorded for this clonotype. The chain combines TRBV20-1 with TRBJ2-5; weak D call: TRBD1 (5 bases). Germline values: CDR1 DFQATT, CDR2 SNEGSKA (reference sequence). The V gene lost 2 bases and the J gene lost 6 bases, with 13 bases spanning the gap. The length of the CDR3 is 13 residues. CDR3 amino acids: CSARFTGEKTQYF. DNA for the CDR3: TGCAGTGCTAGATTTACAGGCGAGAAGACCCAGTACTTC.

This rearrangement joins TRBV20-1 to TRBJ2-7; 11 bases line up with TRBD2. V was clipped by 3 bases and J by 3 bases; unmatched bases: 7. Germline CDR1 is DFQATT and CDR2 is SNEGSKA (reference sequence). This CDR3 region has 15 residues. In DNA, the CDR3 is TGCAGTGCTAGTTATACTAGCGGGAGAATCTACGAGCAGTACTTC. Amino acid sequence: CSASYTSGRIYEQYF.

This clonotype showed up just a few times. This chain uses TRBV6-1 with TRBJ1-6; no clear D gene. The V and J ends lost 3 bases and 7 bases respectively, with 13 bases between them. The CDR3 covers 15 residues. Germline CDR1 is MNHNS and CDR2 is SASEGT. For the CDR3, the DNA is TGTGCCAGCAGTGACTCCACGACCGTAAATTCACCCCTCCACTTT. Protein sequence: CASSDSTTVNSPLHF.

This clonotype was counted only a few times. The CDR3 protein is CSVGQGAFDETQYF. The CDR3 DNA is TGCAGCGTTGGGCAAGGGGCCTTCGACGAGACCCAGTACTTC. This chain links TRBV29-1 with TRBJ2-5; TRBD1 might be the D (5 bases). Trimming shortened V by 4 bases and J by 5 bases, and 17 bases separated the two germline ends. The CDR3 runs 14 residues. CDR1 SQVTM and CDR2 ANQGSEA come from the germline V gene.

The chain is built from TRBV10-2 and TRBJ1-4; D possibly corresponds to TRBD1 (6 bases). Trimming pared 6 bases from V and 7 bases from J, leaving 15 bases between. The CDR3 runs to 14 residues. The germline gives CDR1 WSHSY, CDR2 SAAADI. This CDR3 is CASRDRSFGEKLFF. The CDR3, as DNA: TGCGCCAGCAGAGACAGGTCATTTGGTGAAAAACTGTTTTTT.

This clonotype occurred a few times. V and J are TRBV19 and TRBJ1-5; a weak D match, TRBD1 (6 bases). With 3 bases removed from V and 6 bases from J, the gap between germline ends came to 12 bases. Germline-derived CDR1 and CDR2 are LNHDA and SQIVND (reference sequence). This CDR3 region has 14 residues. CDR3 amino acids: CASSIDVRGQPQHF. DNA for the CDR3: TGTGCCAGTAGTATCGACGTCAGGGGTCAGCCCCAGCATTTT.

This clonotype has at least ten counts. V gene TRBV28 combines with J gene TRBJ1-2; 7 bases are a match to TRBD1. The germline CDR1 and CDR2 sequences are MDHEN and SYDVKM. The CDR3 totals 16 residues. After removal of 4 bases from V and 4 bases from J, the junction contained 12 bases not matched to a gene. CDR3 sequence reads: CASSSSRRGRIYGYTF. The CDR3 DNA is TGTGCCAGCAGTTCATCTCGGAGGGGGCGGATCTATGGCTACACCTTC.

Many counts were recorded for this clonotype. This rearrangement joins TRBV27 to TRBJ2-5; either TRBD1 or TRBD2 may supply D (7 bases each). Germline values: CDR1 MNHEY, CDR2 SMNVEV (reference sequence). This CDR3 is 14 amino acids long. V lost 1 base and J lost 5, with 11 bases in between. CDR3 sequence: CASSLLQGGETQYF. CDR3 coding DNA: TGTGCCAGCAGTTTATTGCAGGGGGGGGAGACCCAGTACTTC.

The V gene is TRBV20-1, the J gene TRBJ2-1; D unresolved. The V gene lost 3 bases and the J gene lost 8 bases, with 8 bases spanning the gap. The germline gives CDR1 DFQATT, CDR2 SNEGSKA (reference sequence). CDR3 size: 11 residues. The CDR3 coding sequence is TGCAGTGCTAGCATGGCCTATGAGCAGTTCTTC. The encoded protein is CSASMAYEQFF.

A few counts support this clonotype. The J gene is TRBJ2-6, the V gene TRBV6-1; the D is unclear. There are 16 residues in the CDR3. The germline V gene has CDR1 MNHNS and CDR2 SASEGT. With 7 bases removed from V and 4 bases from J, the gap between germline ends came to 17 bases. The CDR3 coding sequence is TGTGCCAGCACCCAGTTCGGTGGGTCCGGGGCCAACGTCCTGACTTTC. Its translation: CASTQFGGSGANVLTF.

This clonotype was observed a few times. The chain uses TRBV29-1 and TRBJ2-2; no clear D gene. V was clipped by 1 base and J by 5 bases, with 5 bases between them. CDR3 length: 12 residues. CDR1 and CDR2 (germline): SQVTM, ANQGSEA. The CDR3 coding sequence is TGCAGCGTTGAAGGGGGAACCGGGGAGCTGTTTTTT. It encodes CSVEGGTGELFF.

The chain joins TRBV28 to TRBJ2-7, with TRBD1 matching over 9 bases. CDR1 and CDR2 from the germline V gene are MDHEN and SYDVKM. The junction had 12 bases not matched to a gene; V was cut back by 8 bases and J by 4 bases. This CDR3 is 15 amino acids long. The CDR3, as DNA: TGTGCCAGCTCAGCATGGGACAGGGCTAGTTACGAGCAGTACTTC. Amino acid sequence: CASSAWDRASYEQYF.

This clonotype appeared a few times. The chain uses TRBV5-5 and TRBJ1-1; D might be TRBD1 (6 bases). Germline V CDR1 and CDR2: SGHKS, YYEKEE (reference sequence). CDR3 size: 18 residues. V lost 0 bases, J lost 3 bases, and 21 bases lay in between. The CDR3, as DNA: TGTGCCAGCAGCTTGGAACTTAGGGGGAAGGTTTGGGACACTGAAGCTTTCTTT. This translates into CASSLELRGKVWDTEAFF. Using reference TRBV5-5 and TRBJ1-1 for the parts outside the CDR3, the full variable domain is DAGVTQSPTHLIKTRGQQVTLRCSPISGHKSVSWYQQVLGQGPQFIFQYYEKEERGRGNFPDRFSARQFPNYSSELNVNALLLGDSALYLCASSLELRGKVWDTEAFFGQGTRLTVV.

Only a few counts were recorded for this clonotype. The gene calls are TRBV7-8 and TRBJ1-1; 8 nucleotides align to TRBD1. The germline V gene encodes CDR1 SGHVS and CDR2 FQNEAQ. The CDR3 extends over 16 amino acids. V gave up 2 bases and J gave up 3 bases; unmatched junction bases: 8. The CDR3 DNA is TGTGCCAGCAGCTTAACAGGGGGTGAGGTTTACACTGAAGCTTTCTTT. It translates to CASSLTGGEVYTEAFF.

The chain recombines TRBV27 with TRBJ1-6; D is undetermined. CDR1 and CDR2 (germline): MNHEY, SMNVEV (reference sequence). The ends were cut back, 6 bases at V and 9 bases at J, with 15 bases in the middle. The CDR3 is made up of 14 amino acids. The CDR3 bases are TGTGCCAGCAGGAAAAGGGAAAGGGCTTCACCCCTCCACTTT. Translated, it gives CASRKRERASPLHF.

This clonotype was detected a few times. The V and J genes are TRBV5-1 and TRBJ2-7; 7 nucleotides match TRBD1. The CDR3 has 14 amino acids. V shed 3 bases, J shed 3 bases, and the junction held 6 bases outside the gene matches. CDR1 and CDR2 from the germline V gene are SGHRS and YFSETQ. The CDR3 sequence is CASSSSDRSYEQYF. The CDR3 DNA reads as TGCGCCAGCAGCTCCTCGGACAGGAGCTACGAGCAGTACTTC. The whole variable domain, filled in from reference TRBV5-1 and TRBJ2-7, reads KAGVTQTPRYLIKTRGQQVTLSCSPISGHRSVSWYQQTPGQGLQFLFEYFSETQRNKGNFPGRFSGRQFSNSRSEMNVSTLELGDSALYLCASSSSDRSYEQYFGPGTRLTVT.

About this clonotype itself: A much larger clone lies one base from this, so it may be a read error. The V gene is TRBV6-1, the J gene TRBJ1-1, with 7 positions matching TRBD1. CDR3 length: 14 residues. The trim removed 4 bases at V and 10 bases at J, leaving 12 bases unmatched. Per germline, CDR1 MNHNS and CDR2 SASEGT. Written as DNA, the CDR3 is TGTGCCAGCAGTGTCCACAGGGGAGGGGCTGGAGCTTTCTTT. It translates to CASSVHRGGAGAFF.

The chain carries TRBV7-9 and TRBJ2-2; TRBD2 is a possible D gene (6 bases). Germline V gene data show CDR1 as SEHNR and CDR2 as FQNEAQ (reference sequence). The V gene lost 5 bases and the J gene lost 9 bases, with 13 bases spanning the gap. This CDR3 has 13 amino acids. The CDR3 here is CASSLSEGRELFF. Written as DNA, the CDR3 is TGTGCCAGCAGCCTTTCGGAGGGGAGGGAGCTGTTTTTT.

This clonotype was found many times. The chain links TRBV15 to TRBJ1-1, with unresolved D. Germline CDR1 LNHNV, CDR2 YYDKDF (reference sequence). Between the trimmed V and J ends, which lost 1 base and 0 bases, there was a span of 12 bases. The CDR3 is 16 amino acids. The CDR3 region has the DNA TGTGCCACCAGCAGAGGTGCACAGACAATGAACACTGAAGCTTTCTTT. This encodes CATSRGAQTMNTEAFF.